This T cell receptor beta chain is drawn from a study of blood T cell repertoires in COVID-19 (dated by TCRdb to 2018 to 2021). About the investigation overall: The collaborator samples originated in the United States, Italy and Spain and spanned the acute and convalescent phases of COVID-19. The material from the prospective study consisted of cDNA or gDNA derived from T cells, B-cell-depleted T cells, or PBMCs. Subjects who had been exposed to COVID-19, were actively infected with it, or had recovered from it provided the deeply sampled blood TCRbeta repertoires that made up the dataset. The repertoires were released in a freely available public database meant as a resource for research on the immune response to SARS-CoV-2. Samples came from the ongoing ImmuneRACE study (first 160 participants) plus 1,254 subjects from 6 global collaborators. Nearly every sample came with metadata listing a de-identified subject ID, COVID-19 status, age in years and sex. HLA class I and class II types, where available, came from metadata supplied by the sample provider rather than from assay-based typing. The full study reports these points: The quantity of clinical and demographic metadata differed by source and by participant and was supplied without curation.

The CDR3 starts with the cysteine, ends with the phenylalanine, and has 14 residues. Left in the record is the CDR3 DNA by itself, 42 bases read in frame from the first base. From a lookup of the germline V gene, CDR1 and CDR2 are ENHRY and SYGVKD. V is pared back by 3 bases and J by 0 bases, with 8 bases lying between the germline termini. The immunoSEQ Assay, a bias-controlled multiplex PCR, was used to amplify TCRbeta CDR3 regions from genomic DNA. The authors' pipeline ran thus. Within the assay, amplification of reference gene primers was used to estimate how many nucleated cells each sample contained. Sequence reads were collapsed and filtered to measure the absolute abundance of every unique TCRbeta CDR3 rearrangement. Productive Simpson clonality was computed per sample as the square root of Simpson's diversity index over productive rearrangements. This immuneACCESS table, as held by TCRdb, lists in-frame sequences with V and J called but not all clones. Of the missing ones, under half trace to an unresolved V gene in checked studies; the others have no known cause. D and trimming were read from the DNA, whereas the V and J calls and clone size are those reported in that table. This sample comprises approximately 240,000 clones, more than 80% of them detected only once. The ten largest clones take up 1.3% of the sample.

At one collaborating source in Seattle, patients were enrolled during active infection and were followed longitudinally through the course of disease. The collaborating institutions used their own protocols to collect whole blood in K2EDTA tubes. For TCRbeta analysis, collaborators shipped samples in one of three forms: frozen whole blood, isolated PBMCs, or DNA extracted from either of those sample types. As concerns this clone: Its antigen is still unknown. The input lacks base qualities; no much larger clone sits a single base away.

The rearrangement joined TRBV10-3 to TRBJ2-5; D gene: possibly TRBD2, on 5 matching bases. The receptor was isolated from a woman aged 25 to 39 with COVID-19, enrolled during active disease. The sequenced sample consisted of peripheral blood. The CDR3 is CAISEADNQETQYF. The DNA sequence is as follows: TGTGCCATCAGTGAAGCGGATAACCAAGAGACCCAGTACTTC.